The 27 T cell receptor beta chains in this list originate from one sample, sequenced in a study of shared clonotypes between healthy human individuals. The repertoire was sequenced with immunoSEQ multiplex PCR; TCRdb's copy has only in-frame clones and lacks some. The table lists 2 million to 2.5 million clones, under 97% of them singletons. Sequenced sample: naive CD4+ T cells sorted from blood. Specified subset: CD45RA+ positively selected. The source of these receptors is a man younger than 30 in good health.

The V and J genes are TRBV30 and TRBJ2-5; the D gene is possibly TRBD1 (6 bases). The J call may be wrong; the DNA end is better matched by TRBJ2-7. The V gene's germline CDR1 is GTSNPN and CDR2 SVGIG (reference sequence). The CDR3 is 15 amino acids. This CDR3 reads CAWSQDRRTPYEQYF. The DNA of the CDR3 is TGTGCCTGGAGTCAAGACAGGCGGACCCCCTACGAGCAGTACTTC.

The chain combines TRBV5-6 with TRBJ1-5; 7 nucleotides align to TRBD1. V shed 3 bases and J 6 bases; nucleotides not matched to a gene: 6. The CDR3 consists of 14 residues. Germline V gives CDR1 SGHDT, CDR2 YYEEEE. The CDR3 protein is CASSSTGVTQPQHF. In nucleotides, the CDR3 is TGTGCCAGCAGCTCAACAGGGGTTACTCAGCCCCAGCATTTT.

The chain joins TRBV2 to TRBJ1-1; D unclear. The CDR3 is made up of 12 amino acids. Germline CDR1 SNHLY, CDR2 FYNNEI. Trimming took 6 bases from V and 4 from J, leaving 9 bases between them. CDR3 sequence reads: CASRGESTEAFF. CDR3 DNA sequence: TGTGCCAGCAGGGGAGAGTCCACTGAAGCTTTCTTT.

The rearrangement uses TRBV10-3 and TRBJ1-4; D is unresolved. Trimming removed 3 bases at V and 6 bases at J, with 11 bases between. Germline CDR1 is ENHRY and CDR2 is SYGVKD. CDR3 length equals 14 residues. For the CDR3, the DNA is TGTGCCATCAGTGACTTGAGTTCGGATGAAAAACTGTTTTTT. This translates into CAISDLSSDEKLFF.

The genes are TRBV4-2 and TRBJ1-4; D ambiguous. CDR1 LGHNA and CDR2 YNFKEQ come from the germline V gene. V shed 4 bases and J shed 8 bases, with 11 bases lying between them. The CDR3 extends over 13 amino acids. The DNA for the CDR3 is TGTGCCAGCAGCCCGAATAATGTCGAAAAACTGTTTTTT. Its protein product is CASSPNNVEKLFF.

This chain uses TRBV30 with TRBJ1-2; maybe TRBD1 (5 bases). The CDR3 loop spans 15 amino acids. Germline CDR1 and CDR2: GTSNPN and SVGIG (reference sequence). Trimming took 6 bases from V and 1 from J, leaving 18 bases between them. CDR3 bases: TGTGCCTGCTCCCCAAGGGGACTTCGTAACTATGGCTACACCTTC. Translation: CACSPRGLRNYGYTF.

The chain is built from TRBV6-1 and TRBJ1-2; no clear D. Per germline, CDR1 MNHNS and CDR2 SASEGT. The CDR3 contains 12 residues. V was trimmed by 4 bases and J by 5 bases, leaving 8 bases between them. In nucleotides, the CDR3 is TGTGCCAGCAGTGTCAGTGTTTATGGCTACACCTTC. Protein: CASSVSVYGYTF.

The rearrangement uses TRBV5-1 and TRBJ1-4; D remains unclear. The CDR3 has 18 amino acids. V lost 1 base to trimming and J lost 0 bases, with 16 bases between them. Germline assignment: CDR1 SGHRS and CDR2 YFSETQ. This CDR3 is CASSLTSTLGATNEKLFF. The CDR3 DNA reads TGCGCCAGCAGCTTGACCTCCACACTCGGGGCAACTAATGAAAAACTGTTTTTT.

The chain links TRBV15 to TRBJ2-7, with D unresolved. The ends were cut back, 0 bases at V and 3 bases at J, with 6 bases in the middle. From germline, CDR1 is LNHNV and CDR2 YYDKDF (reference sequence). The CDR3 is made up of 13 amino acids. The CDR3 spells CATSRDMGYEQYF. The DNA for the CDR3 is TGTGCCACCAGCAGAGATATGGGCTACGAGCAGTACTTC.

CDR3 sequence reads: CASRQFSSTDTQYF. Here the CDR3 DNA reads TGTGCCAGCAGGCAATTCTCTAGCACAGATACGCAGTATTTT. The J gene is TRBJ2-3, the V gene TRBV27, with D unresolved. The CDR3 consists of 14 residues. With 6 bases removed from V and 0 bases from J, the gap between germline ends came to 10 bases. Germline CDR1 reads MNHEY; CDR2 reads SMNVEV (reference sequence).

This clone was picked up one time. CDR3 coding DNA: TGCGCCAGCAGCCCCGGACAGGGAGACTCCTACGAGCAGTACTTC. Translation gives CASSPGQGDSYEQYF. This chain connects TRBV4-1 to TRBJ2-7; 8 nucleotides agree with TRBD1. The CDR3 loop spans 15 amino acids. Losses at the gene ends were 4 bases for V and 0 bases for J; bases not matched to a gene: 5. The germline V gene encodes CDR1 MGHRA and CDR2 YSYEKL.

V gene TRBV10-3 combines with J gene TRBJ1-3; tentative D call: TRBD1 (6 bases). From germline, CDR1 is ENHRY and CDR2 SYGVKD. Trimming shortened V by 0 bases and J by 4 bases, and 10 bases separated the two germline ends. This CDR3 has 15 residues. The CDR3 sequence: CAISESAGVGNTIYF. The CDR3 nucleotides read TGTGCCATCAGTGAGTCAGCAGGGGTCGGAAACACCATATATTTT.

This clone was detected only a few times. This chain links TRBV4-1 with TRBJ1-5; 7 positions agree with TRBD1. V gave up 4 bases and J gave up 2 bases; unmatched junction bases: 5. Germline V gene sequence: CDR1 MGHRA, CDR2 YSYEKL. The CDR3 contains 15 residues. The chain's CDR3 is CASSPGQAGNQPQHF. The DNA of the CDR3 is TGCGCCAGCAGCCCTGGACAGGCCGGCAATCAGCCCCAGCATTTT.

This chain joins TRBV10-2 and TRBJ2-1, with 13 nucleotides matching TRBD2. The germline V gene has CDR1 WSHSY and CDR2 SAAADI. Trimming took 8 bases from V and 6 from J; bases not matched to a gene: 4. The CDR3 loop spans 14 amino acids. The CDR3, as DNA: TGCGCCAGCGTAACTAGCGGGGGGGCCAATGAGCAGTTCTTC. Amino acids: CASVTSGGANEQFF.

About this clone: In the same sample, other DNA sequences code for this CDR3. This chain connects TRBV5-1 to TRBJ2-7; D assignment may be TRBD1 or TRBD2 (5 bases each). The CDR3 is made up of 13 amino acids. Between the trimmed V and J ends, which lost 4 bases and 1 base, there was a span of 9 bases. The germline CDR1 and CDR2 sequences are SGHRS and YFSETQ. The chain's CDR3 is CASSRDGSYEQYF. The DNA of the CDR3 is TGCGCCAGCAGCCGGGACGGATCCTACGAGCAGTACTTC.

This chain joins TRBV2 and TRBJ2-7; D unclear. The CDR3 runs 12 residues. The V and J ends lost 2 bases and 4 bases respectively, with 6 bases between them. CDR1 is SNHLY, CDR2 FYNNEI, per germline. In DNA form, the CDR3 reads TGTGCCAGCAGTGAAACTCAATACGAGCAGTACTTC. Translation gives CASSETQYEQYF.

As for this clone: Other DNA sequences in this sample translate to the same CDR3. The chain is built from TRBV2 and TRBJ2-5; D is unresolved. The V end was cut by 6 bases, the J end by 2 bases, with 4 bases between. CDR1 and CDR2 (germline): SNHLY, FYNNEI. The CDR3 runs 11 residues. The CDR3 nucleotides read TGTGCCAGCAGCGGTCAAGAGACCCAGTACTTC. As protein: CASSGQETQYF.

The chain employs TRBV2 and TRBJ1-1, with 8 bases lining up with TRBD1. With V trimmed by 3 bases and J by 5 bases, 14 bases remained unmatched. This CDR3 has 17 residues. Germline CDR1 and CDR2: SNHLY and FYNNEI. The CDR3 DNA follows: TGTGCCAGCAGTGATTCCTTTAGACAGGGGCGCAGGACTGAAGCTTTCTTT. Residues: CASSDSFRQGRRTEAFF.

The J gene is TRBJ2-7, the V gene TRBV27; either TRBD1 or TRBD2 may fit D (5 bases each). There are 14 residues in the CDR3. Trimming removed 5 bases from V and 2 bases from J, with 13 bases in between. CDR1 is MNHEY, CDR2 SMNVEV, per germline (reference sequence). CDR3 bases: TGTGCCAGCAGTCCTCCGGGGACCCCCTACGAGCAGTACTTC. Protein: CASSPPGTPYEQYF.

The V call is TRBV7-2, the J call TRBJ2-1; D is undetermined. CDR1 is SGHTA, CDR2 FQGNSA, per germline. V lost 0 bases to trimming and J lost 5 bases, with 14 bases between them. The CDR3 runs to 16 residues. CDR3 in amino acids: CASSLASLHGDNEQFF. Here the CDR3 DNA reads TGTGCCAGCAGCTTAGCGAGTTTGCACGGAGACAATGAGCAGTTCTTC.

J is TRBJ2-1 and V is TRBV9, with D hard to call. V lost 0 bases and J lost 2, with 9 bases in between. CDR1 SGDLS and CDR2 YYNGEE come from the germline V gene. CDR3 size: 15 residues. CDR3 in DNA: TGTGCCAGCAGCGTAGCCGAGAGAACCTACAATGAGCAGTTCTTC. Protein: CASSVAERTYNEQFF. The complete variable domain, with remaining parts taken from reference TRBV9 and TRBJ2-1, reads DSGVTQTPKHLITATGQRVTLRCSPRSGDLSVYWYQQSLDQGLQFLIQYYNGEERAKGNILERFSAQQFPDLHSELNLSSLELGDSALYFCASSVAERTYNEQFFGPGTRLTVL.

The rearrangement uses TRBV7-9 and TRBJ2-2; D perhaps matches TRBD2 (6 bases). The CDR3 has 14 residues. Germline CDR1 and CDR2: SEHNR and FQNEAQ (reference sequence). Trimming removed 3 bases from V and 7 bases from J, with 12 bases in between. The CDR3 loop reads CASSFKTRGGELFF. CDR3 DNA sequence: TGTGCCAGCAGCTTTAAGACTAGAGGCGGGGAGCTGTTTTTT.

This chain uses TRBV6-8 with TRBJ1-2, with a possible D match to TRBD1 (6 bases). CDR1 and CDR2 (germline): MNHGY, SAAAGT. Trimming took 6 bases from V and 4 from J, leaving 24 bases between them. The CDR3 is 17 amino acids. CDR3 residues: CASSQGQKGQEGYGYTF. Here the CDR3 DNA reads TGTGCCAGCAGCCAGGGGCAGAAAGGGCAAGAGGGCTATGGCTACACCTTC.

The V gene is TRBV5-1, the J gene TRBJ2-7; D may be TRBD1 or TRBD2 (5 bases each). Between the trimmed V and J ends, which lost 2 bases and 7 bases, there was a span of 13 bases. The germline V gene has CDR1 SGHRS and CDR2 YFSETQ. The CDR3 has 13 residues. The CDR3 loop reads CASSFEGRREQYF. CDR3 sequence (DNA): TGCGCCAGCAGCTTTGAGGGGCGGAGAGAGCAGTACTTC.

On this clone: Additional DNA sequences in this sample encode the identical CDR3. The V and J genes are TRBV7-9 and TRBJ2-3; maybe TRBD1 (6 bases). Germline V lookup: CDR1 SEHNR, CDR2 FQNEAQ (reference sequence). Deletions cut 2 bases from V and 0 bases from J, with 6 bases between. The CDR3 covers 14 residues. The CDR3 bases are TGTGCCAGCAGCTTAACAGGGAGCACAGATACGCAGTATTTT. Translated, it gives CASSLTGSTDTQYF.

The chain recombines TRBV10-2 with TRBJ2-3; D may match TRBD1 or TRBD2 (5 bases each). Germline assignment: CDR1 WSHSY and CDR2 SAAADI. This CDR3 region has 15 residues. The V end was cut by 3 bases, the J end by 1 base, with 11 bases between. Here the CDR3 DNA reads TGCGCCAGCAGTGATCCGGGACGGGGCACAGATACGCAGTATTTT. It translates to CASSDPGRGTDTQYF.

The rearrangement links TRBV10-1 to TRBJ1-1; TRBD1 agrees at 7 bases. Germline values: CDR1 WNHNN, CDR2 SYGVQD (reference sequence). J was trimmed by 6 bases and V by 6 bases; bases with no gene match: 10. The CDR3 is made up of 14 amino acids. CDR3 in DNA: TGCGCCAGCAGCTCAACAGGGGCCCCGTCTGAAGCTTTCTTT. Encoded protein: CASSSTGAPSEAFF.